These 10 T cell receptor beta chains originate from one sample sequenced in a study of OX40 agonist ivuxolimab in advanced cancers. Profiling relied on immunoSEQ multiplex PCR, and the TCRdb table lists in-frame clones only, not all of them. The data hold fewer than 40,000 clones, with about nine tenths observed a single time. Sequenced here: CD4+ or CD8+ T cells sorted from blood, sampled in a trial of the OX40 agonist ivuxolimab. The receptor set was obtained from an adult with an advanced solid tumor such as melanoma, head and neck, liver or kidney cancer.

V and J are TRBV6-1 and TRBJ1-1; TRBD1 might be the D (5 bases). Looked up from germline, CDR1 is MNHNS and CDR2 is SASEGT. CDR3 length: 15 amino acids. Trimming cost V 3 bases and J 1 base, with 12 bases left between them. The CDR3 nucleotides read TGTGCCAGCAGTGAGGACACCTTATCGAACACTGAAGCTTTCTTT. This codes for CASSEDTLSNTEAFF.

This chain uses TRBV30 with TRBJ1-3; D unclear. The CDR3 is made up of 13 amino acids. Germline CDR1 GTSNPN, CDR2 SVGIG (reference sequence). V was shortened by 0 bases and J by 0 bases, with 3 bases between the two germline ends. The CDR3 here is CAWSVSSGNTIYF. Written as DNA, the CDR3 is TGTGCCTGGAGTGTCAGCTCTGGAAACACCATATATTTT.

The V call is TRBV20-1, the J call TRBJ1-1; D is ambiguous. This CDR3 is 11 amino acids long. The germline V gene encodes CDR1 DFQATT and CDR2 SNEGSKA (reference sequence). Trimming pared 5 bases from V and 5 bases from J, leaving 9 bases between. The CDR3 nucleotides read TGCAGTGCTGTCGGAGGGACTGAAGCTTTCTTT. Translating gives CSAVGGTEAFF.

The rearrangement uses TRBV7-2 and TRBJ1-5; possible D gene TRBD1, 5 bases. Germline V gene lookup returns CDR1 SGHTA and CDR2 FQGNSA. The CDR3 totals 13 residues. The V gene lost 6 bases and the J gene lost 8 bases, with 14 bases spanning the gap. The CDR3 DNA reads TGTGCCAGCAGTATGGGGGGAAGGGAGCCCCAGCATTTT. Translating it yields CASSMGGREPQHF.

The chain has TRBV7-6 and TRBJ2-3; 7 positions agree with TRBD1. Trimming cost V 4 bases and J 2 bases; bases outside gene matches: 6. The CDR3 totals 15 residues. CDR1 SGHVS and CDR2 FNYEAQ come from the germline V gene. The CDR3: CASSSQTGTTDTQYF. DNA for the CDR3: TGTGCCAGCAGCTCACAGACAGGGACCACAGATACGCAGTATTTT.

The rearrangement links TRBV5-1 to TRBJ1-1, with TRBD1 as a possible D gene (5 bases). Germline V gene lookup returns CDR1 SGHRS and CDR2 YFSETQ. The length of the CDR3 is 14 residues. Trimming cost V 3 bases and J 9 bases, with 18 bases left between them. The CDR3 reads CASSSSTGEGKAFF. The CDR3, as DNA: TGCGCCAGCAGCTCATCTACGGGGGAAGGGAAAGCTTTCTTT. Full variable domain (rest looked up from reference TRBV5-1 and TRBJ1-1): KAGVTQTPRYLIKTRGQQVTLSCSPISGHRSVSWYQQTPGQGLQFLFEYFSETQRNKGNFPGRFSGRQFSNSRSEMNVSTLELGDSALYLCASSSSTGEGKAFFGQGTRLTVV.

This clone appeared once. V and J are TRBV6-5 and TRBJ1-1, with 7 nucleotides matching TRBD1. V lost 6 bases and J lost 5; bases outside the gene matches: 6. CDR3 length: 13 amino acids. Germline V gene data show CDR1 as MNHEY and CDR2 as SVGAGI. The CDR3 spells CASSDRVVTEAFF. The DNA of the CDR3 is TGTGCCAGCAGCGACAGGGTCGTGACTGAAGCTTTCTTT.

V usage is TRBV4-3 and J usage is TRBJ2-7; possible D gene TRBD1, 5 bases. Trimming removed 3 bases at V and 0 bases at J, with 9 bases between. Germline V CDR1 and CDR2: LGHNA, YSLEER. CDR3 size: 14 residues. In nucleotides, the CDR3 is TGCGCCAGCAGCCAGACAGTGAGCTCCTACGAGCAGTACTTC. Amino acid sequence: CASSQTVSSYEQYF.

The chain is built from TRBV13 and TRBJ2-1, with D possibly being TRBD1 or TRBD2 (5 bases each). V lost 5 bases, J lost 0 bases, and 17 bases lay in between. This CDR3 region has 17 residues. In germline, CDR1 is PRHDT, CDR2 FYEKMQ (reference sequence). The CDR3 reads CASSGWGGPSSYNEQFF. The CDR3 DNA is TGTGCCAGCAGCGGATGGGGCGGGCCTAGCTCCTACAATGAGCAGTTCTTC. Supplemented by reference TRBV13 and TRBJ2-1, the full variable domain reads AAGVIQSPRHLIKEKRETATLKCYPIPRHDTVYWYQQGPGQDPQFLISFYEKMQSDKGSIPDRFSAQQFSDYHSELNMSSLELGDSALYFCASSGWGGPSSYNEQFFGPGTRLTVL.

The rearrangement uses TRBV19 and TRBJ1-5, with TRBD1 as a possible D gene (5 bases). V was cut by 4 bases and J by 4 bases, with 11 bases left in between. This CDR3 is built from 14 residues. Germline-derived CDR1 and CDR2 are LNHDA and SQIVND (reference sequence). CDR3 in DNA: TGTGCCAGTAGTAGGGACGGTCGAAATCAGCCCCAGCATTTT. It translates to CASSRDGRNQPQHF.